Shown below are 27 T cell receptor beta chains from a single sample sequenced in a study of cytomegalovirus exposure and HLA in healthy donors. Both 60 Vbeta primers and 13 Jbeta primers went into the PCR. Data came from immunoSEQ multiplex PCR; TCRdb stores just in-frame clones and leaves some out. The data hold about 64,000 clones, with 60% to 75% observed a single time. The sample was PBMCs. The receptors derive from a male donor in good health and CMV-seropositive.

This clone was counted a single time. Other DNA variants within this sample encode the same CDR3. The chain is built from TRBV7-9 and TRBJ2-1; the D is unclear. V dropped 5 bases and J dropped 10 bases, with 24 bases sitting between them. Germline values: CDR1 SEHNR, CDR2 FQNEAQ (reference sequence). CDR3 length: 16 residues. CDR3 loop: CASSAQPRSPLAEQFF. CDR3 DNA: TGTGCCAGCAGCGCGCAGCCGAGGTCCCCCCTCGCGGAGCAGTTCTTC.

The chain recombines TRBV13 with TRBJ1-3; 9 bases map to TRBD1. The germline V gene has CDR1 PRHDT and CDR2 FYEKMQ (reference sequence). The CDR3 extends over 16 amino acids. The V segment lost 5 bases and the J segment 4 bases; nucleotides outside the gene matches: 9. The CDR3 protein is CASSGGQGSFGNTIYF. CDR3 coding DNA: TGTGCCAGCAGCGGGGGACAGGGAAGTTTCGGAAACACCATATATTTT.

CDR3 loop: CASSSHTGQGVGYTF. CDR3 bases: TGTGCCAGCAGTTCTCACACGGGACAGGGGGTTGGCTACACCTTC. The chain carries TRBV27 and TRBJ1-2, with 11 bases aligning to TRBD1. V trimming: 4 bases; J trimming: 7 bases; junction bases outside the gene matches: 8. The CDR3 runs to 15 residues. Germline-derived CDR1 and CDR2 are MNHEY and SMNVEV (reference sequence).

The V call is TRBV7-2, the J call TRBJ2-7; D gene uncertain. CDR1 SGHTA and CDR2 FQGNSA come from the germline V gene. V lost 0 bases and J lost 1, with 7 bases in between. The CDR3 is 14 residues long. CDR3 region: CASSLAPGSYEQYF. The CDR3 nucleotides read TGTGCCAGCAGCTTAGCGCCAGGATCCTACGAGCAGTACTTC.

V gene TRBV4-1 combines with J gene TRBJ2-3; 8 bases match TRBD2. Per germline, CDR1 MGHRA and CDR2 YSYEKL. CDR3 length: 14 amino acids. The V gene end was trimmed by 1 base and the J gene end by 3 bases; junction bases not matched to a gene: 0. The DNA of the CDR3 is TGCGCCAGCAGCCAAGCGGGAGGGACAGATACGCAGTATTTT. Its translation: CASSQAGGTDTQYF.

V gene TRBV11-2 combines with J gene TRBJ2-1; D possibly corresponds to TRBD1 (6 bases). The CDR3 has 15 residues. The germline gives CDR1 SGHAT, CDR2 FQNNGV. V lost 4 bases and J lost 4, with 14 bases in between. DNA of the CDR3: TGTGCCAGCAGCTCCTATGGCCAGGGGTACAATGAGCAGTTCTTC. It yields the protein CASSSYGQGYNEQFF.

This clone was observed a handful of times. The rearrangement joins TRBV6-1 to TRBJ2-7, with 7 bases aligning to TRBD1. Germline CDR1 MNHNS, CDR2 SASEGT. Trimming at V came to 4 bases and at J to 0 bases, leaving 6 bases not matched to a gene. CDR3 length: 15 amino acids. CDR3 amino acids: CASSADRLNSYEQYF. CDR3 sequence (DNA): TGTGCCAGCAGTGCGGACAGGTTGAACTCCTACGAGCAGTACTTC.

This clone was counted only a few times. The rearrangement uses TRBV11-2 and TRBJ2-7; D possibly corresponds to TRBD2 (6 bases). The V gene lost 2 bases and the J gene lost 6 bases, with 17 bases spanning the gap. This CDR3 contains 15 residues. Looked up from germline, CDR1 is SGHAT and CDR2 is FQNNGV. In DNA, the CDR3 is TGTGCCAGCAGCTTATTTCGAGGAGGAGGGAGCGAGCAGTACTTC. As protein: CASSLFRGGGSEQYF.

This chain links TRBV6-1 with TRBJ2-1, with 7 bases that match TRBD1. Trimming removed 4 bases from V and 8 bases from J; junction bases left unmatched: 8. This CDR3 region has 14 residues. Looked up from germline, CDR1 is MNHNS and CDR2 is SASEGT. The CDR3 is CASSGVEGADEQFF. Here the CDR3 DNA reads TGTGCCAGCAGTGGGGTAGAGGGGGCAGATGAGCAGTTCTTC.

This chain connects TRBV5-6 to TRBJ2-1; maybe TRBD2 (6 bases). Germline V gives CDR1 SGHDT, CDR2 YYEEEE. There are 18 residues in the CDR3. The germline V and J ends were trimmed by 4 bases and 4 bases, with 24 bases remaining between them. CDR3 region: CASSPPIGPGLQYNEQFF. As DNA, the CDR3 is TGTGCCAGCAGCCCGCCCATAGGTCCGGGACTCCAATACAATGAGCAGTTCTTC.

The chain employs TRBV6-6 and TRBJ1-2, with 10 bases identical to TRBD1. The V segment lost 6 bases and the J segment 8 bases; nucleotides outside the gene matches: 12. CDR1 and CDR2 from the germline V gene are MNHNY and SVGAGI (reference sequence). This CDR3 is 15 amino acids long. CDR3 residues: CASSPTGTGELGYTF. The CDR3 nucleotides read TGTGCCAGCAGCCCAACGGGGACAGGGGAATTAGGCTACACCTTC.

The CDR3 DNA sequence: TGTGCCAGCAGCCAAGTAGGGACTAGCGGGACCGAGCAGTACTTC. Protein sequence: CASSQVGTSGTEQYF. The V and J genes are TRBV4-2 and TRBJ2-7, with 13 positions matching TRBD2. CDR3 size: 15 residues. Germline V gene sequence: CDR1 LGHNA, CDR2 YNFKEQ. After removal of 1 base from V and 6 bases from J, the junction contained 3 bases not matched to a gene.

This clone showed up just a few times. The chain's CDR3 is CASSLSGQSYNEQFF. The CDR3 DNA sequence: TGTGCCAGCAGCTTATCGGGACAGTCCTACAATGAGCAGTTCTTC. The chain links TRBV5-4 to TRBJ2-1; TRBD1 matches 7 bases. This CDR3 is 15 amino acids long. Germline CDR1 reads SGHNT; CDR2 reads YYREEE (reference sequence). V dropped 2 bases and J dropped 1; count of bases not matched to a gene: 3.

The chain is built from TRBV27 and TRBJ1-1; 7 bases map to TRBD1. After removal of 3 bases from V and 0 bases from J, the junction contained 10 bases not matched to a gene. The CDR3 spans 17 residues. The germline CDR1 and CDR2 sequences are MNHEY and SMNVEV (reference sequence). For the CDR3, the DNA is TGTGCCAGCAGTTTGTGGACAGGAAGTTTTGTGAACACTGAAGCTTTCTTT. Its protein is CASSLWTGSFVNTEAFF.

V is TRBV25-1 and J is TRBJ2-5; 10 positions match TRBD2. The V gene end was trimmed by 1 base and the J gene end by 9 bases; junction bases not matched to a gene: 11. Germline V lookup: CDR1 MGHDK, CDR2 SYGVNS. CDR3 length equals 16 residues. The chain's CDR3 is CASSEWVTSGVGSQYF. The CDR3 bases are TGTGCCAGCAGTGAATGGGTTACTAGCGGGGTTGGGTCCCAGTACTTC. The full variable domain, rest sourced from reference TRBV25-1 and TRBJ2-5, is EADIYQTPRYLVIGTGKKITLECSQTMGHDKMYWYQQDPGMELHLIHYSYGVNSTEKGDLSSESTVSRIRTEHFPLTLESARPSHTSQYLCASSEWVTSGVGSQYFGPGTRLLVL.

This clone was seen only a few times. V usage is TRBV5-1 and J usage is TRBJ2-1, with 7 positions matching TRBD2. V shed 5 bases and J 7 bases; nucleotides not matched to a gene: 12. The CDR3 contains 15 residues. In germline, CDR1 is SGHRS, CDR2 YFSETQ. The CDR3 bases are TGCGCCAGCAGACCTAGGTGGGGGGGACCAAATGAGCAGTTCTTC. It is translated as CASRPRWGGPNEQFF.

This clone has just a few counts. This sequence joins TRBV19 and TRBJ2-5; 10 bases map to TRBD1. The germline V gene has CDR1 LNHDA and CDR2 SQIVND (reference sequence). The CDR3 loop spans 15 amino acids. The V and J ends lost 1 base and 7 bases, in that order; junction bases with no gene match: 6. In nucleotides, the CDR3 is TGTGCCAGTAGTATAGGGGGGACAGGGGAAGTGACCCAGTACTTC. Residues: CASSIGGTGEVTQYF.

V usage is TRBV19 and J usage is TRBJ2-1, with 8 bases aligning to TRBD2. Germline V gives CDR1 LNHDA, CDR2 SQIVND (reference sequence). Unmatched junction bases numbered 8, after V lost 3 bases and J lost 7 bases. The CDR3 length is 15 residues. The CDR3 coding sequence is TGTGCCAGTAGTATTAGGCGGGGGGTGCAGAATGAGCAGTTCTTC. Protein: CASSIRRGVQNEQFF.

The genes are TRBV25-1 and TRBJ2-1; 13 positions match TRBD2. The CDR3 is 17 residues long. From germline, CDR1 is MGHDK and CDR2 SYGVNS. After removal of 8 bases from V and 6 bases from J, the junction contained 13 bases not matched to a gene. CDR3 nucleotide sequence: TGTGCCAGCGGTTCTACTAGCGGGAGGGCCAATTTCAATGAGCAGTTCTTC. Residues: CASGSTSGRANFNEQFF.

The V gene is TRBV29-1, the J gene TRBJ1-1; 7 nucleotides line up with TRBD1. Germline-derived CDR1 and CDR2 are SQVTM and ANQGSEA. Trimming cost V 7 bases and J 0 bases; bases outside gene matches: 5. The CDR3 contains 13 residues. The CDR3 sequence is CSAPGQLNTEAFF. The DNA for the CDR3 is TGCAGCGCACCGGGACAGCTGAACACTGAAGCTTTCTTT.

The CDR3 bases are TGTGCCTGGAGTGTACCCGGGACAGACCTCTACGAGCAGTACTTC. Protein product: CAWSVPGTDLYEQYF. The V call is TRBV30, the J call TRBJ2-7; 7 bases are a match to TRBD1. Germline values: CDR1 GTSNPN, CDR2 SVGIG (reference sequence). V dropped 0 bases and J dropped 3; count of bases not matched to a gene: 8. This CDR3 has 15 residues.

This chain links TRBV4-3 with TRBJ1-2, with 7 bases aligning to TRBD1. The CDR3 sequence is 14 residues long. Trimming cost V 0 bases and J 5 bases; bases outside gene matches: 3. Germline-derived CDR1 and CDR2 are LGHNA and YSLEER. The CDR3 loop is CASSQDEQGYGYTF. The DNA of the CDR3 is TGCGCCAGCAGCCAAGATGAACAGGGGTATGGCTACACCTTC.

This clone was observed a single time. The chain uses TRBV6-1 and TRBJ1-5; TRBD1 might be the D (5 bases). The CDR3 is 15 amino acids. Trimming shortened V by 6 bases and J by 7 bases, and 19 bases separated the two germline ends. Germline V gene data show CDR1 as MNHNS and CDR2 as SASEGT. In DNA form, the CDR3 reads TGTGCCAGCAGATGGCGGGGGGTCATAACGCAGCCCCAGCATTTT. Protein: CASRWRGVITQPQHF.

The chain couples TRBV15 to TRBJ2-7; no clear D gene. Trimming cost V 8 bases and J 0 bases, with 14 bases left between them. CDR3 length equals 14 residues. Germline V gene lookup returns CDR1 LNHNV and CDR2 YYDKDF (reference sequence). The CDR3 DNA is TGTGCCACCGGCCCTTTCGACACCTCCTACGAGCAGTACTTC. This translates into CATGPFDTSYEQYF.

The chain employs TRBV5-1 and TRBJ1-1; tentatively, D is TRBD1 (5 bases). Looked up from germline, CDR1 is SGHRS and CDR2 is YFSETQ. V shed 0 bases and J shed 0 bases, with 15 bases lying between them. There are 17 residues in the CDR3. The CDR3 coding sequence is TGCGCCAGCAGCTTGGGCGAGATCAGGGTTATGAACACTGAAGCTTTCTTT. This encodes CASSLGEIRVMNTEAFF.

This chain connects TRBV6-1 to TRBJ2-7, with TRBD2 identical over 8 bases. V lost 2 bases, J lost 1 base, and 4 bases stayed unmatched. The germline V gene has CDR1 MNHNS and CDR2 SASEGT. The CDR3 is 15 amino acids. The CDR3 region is CASSETGTRSYEQYF. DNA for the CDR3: TGTGCCAGCAGTGAAACCGGGACTAGATCCTACGAGCAGTACTTC.

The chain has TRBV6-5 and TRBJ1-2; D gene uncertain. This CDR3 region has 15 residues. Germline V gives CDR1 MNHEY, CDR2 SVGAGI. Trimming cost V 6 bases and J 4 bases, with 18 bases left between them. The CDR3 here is CASSPGSYTSYGYTF. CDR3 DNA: TGTGCCAGCAGCCCGGGGTCATATACCTCCTATGGCTACACCTTC.